Shown below are 6 T cell receptor beta chains from a single sample sequenced in a study of T cell clones after liver transplantation. Sequenced by immunoSEQ multiplex PCR; TCRdb stores in-frame clones only, minus some. Seen here are around 7,500 clones, around three quarters observed once, and the top ten hold around 26%. The starting material was CD8+ T cells from blood, obtained before liver transplant. These receptors originate from a human donor who received a liver transplant.

V gene TRBV6-5 combines with J gene TRBJ1-2; D gene unclear. V was shortened by 1 base and J by 4 bases, with 7 bases between the two germline ends. The CDR3 covers 13 residues. Germline CDR1 and CDR2: MNHEY and SVGAGI. CDR3 sequence (DNA): TGTGCCAGCAGTTACTTTAACATCTATGGCTACACCTTC. Protein sequence: CASSYFNIYGYTF.

J is TRBJ2-7 and V is TRBV6-5; TRBD1 agrees at 8 bases. V shed 4 bases and J 7 bases; nucleotides not matched to a gene: 3. The CDR3 totals 12 residues. Germline V gene lookup returns CDR1 MNHEY and CDR2 SVGAGI. CDR3 amino acids: CASSWRTGEQYF. CDR3 coding DNA: TGTGCCAGCAGTTGGAGGACAGGGGAGCAGTACTTC.

The CDR3 sequence: CASSLGDPRAPRPQHF. The CDR3 nucleotides are TGTGCCAGCAGCTTAGGGGATCCCCGAGCCCCCCGGCCCCAGCATTTT. The chain recombines TRBV7-2 with TRBJ1-5; no clear D. Germline lookup yields CDR1 SGHTA and CDR2 FQGNSA. V dropped 1 base and J dropped 9 bases, with 19 bases sitting between them. The CDR3 covers 16 residues.

The CDR3 region has the DNA TGTGCCAGCAGTGAAGCGCTCGGCAGCCCTAATTCACCCCTCCACTTT. It encodes CASSEALGSPNSPLHF. This chain uses TRBV6-1 with TRBJ1-6; unclear D gene. This CDR3 is 16 amino acids long. The V end was cut by 0 bases, the J end by 6 bases, with 12 bases between. CDR1 and CDR2 (germline): MNHNS, SASEGT.

This clone was seen just once. This same CDR3 is encoded by further DNA sequences in the sample. The chain carries TRBV27 and TRBJ1-5; D gene unclear. Germline CDR1 reads MNHEY; CDR2 reads SMNVEV (reference sequence). The CDR3 runs to 13 residues. V was pared by 0 bases and J by 4 bases, with 4 bases between. DNA of the CDR3: TGTGCCAGCAGTTTATCGTCTAATCAGCCCCAGCATTTT. Translated: CASSLSSNQPQHF.

The rearrangement joins TRBV29-1 to TRBJ2-1; 8 bases line up with TRBD2. Germline-derived CDR1 and CDR2 are SQVTM and ANQGSEA. The CDR3 loop spans 13 amino acids. J was trimmed by 2 bases and V by 5 bases; bases with no gene match: 2. CDR3 region: CSVQTSAYNEQFF. In DNA form, the CDR3 reads TGCAGCGTTCAGACTAGCGCCTACAATGAGCAGTTCTTC.